The entry below gives a single T cell receptor beta chain sequence along with its context. J was trimmed by 4 bases and V by 11 bases; bases with no gene match: 12. The CDR3 is made up of 14 amino acids. Germline V gene data show CDR1 as MDHEN and CDR2 as SYDVKM. The sample comes from a study of T cell responses to AZD1222 COVID-19 vaccine. TCRdb's table, derived via immunoSEQ multiplex PCR, lists solely in-frame clones and lacks some. The sample contains under 90,000 clones, 80% to 90% of which appear only once. The rearrangement uses TRBV28 and TRBJ2-3; 7 bases are a match to TRBD2. The clonotype comes from an adult who received the AZD1222 COVID-19 vaccine. The material sequenced was peripheral blood, taken 28 days after the second AZD1222 dose. The CDR3 is CAAGRGGRADTQYF. The DNA for the CDR3 is TGTGCCGCCGGCCGCGGGGGTCGGGCAGATACGCAGTATTTT. Variable domain in full (rest from reference TRBV28 and TRBJ2-3): DVKVTQSSRYLVKRTGEKVFLECVQDMDHENMFWYRQDPGLGLRLIYFSYDVKMKEKGDIPEGYSVSREKKERFSLILESASTNQTSMYLCAAGRGGRADTQYFGPGTRLTVL.